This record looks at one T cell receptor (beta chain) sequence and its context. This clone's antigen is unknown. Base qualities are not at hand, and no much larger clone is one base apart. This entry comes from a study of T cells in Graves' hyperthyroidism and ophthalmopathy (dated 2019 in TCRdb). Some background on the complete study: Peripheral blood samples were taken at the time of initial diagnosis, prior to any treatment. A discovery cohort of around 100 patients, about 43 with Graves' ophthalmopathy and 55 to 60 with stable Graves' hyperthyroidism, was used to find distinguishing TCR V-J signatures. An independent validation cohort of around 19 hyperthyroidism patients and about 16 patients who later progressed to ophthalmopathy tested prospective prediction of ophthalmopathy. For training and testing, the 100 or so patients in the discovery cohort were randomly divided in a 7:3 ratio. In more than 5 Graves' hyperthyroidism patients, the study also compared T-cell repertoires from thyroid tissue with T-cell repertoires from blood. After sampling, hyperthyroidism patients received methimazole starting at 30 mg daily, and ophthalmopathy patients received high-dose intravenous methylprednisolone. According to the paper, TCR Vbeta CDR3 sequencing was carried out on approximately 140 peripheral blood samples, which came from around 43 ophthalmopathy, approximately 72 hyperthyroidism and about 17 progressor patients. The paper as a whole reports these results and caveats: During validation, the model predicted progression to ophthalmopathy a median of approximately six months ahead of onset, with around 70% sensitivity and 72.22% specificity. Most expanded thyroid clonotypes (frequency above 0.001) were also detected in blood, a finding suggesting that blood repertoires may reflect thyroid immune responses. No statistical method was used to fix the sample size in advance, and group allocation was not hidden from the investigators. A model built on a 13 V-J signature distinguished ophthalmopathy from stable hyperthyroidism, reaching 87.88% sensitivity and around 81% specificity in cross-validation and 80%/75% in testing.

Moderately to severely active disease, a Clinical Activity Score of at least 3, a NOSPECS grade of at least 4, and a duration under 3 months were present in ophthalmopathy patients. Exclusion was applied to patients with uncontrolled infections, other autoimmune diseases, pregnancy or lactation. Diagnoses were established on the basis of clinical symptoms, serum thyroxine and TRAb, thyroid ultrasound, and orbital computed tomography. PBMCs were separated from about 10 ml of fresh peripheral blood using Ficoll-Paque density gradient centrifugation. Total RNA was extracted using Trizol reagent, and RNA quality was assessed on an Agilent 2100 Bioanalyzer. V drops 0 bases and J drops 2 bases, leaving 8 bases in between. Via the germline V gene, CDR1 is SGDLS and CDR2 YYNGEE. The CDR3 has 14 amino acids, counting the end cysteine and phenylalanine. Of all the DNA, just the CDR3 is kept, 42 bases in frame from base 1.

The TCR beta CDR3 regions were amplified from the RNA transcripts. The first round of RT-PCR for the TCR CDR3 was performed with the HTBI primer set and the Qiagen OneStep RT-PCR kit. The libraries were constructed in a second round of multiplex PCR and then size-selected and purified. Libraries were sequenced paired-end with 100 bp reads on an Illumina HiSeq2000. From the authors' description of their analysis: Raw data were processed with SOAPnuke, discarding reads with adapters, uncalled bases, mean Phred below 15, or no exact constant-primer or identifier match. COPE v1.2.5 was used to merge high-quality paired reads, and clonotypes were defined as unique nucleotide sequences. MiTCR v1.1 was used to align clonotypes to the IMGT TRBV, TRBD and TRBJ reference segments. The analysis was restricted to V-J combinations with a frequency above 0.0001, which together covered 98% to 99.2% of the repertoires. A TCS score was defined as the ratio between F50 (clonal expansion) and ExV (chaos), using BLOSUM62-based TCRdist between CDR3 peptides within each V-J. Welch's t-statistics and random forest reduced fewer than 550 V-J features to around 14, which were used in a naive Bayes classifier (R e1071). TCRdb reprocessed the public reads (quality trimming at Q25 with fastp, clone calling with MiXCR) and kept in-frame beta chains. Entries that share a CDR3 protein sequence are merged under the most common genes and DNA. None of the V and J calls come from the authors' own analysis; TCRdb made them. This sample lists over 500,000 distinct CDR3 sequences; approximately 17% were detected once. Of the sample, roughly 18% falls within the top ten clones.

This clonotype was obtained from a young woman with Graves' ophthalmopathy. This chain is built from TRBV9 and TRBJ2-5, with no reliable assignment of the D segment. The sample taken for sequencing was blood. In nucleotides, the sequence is TGTGCCAGCAGCGTAGGAACGGATCAAGAGACCCAGTACTTC. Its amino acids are CASSVGTDQETQYF.